This T cell receptor (beta chain) stems from a study of blood T cell repertoires in COVID-19. Study-wide background: The study drew acute and convalescent COVID-19 samples from the United States, Italy and Spain. PBMCs, B-cell-depleted T cells, or T cells provided the cDNA or gDNA that made up the material.

The ends lost 5 bases at V and 12 bases at J; junction bases unmatched: 9. This CDR3 region has 11 residues. Germline values: CDR1 DFQATT, CDR2 SNEGSKA (reference sequence). Only one count was recorded for this clone. Profiled with immunoSEQ multiplex PCR; TCRdb holds only in-frame clones, not every one. The sample shows roughly 130,000 clones, around 80% of them seen only once. V usage is TRBV20-1 and J usage is TRBJ1-2; 7 bases line up with TRBD1. The clonotype originates from a man between 65 and 85 years old with acute or convalescent COVID-19. Specimen: peripheral blood. This CDR3 reads CSAEDRNLNTF. In DNA form, the CDR3 reads TGCAGTGCTGAGGACAGGAACCTCAACACCTTC.